Below are 23 T cell receptor beta chains sequenced from a single sample in a study of T cell responses to AZD1222 COVID-19 vaccine. Assay used: immunoSEQ multiplex PCR; TCRdb lists only in-frame clones, some missing. Of 90,000 to 150,000 clones in the sample, more than 85% were seen once. Material: peripheral blood, obtained on day 0 of AZD1222 vaccination. These receptors came from an adult in good health.

This chain connects TRBV10-2 to TRBJ2-3; the match to TRBD2 covers 8 bases. Germline V gene lookup returns CDR1 WSHSY and CDR2 SAAADI. The CDR3 covers 15 residues. The J segment lost 5 bases and the V segment lost 8 bases, leaving 12 bases of the junction unmatched. CDR3 protein: CASGRTSRSQDTQYF. The DNA for the CDR3 is TGCGCCAGCGGCCGGACTAGCCGATCACAAGATACGCAGTATTTT.

The chain has TRBV13 and TRBJ1-6; tentatively, D is TRBD1 (5 bases). The V gene's germline CDR1 is PRHDT and CDR2 FYEKMQ (reference sequence). The CDR3 extends over 18 amino acids. V was trimmed by 3 bases and J by 0 bases, leaving 15 bases between them. The CDR3 loop reads CASSLGSLRGSYNSPLHF. CDR3 bases: TGTGCCAGCAGCTTGGGGTCCCTTAGGGGCTCCTATAATTCACCCCTCCACTTT.

V and J are TRBV28 and TRBJ2-3, with 7 bases identical to TRBD2. CDR1 is MDHEN, CDR2 SYDVKM, per germline. The V segment lost 4 bases and the J segment 4 bases; nucleotides outside the gene matches: 8. This CDR3 comprises 15 residues. The CDR3 DNA sequence: TGTGCCAGCAGTTCGGTGGGAGGGCACGCAGATACGCAGTATTTT. Its protein is CASSSVGGHADTQYF.

The V call is TRBV27, the J call TRBJ2-7; no firm D call. CDR1 and CDR2 (germline): MNHEY, SMNVEV (reference sequence). V was cut by 5 bases and J by 0 bases, with 17 bases left in between. The CDR3 sequence is 16 residues long. CDR3 loop: CASSPRTQRSSYEQYF. CDR3 nucleotides: TGTGCCAGCAGTCCCCGGACGCAGAGGAGCTCCTACGAGCAGTACTTC.

This chain links TRBV28 with TRBJ1-2; D might be TRBD1 (5 bases). Trimming removed 7 bases at V and 1 base at J, with 10 bases between. Per germline, CDR1 MDHEN and CDR2 SYDVKM. CDR3 size: 13 residues. The CDR3 region is CASTLGGNYGYTF. CDR3 sequence (DNA): TGTGCCAGCACCCTCGGGGGTAACTATGGCTACACCTTC.

The rearrangement joins TRBV2 to TRBJ1-5; the D gene is possibly TRBD1 (6 bases). V was trimmed by 8 bases and J by 0 bases, leaving 20 bases between them. The CDR3 contains 17 residues. The germline V gene has CDR1 SNHLY and CDR2 FYNNEI. CDR3 protein: CASLQSETGDSNQPQHF. The CDR3 DNA reads as TGTGCCAGCCTCCAGAGTGAGACAGGAGATAGCAATCAGCCCCAGCATTTT.

The rearrangement links TRBV5-6 to TRBJ2-3, with a weak D call TRBD2 (6 bases). Trimming took 4 bases from V and 4 from J, leaving 13 bases between them. Per germline, CDR1 SGHDT and CDR2 YYEEEE. The CDR3 covers 14 residues. The CDR3 loop reads CASSPDPGADTQYF. In DNA form, the CDR3 reads TGTGCCAGCAGCCCTGACCCGGGAGCAGATACGCAGTATTTT. Supplemented by reference TRBV5-6 and TRBJ2-3, the full variable domain reads DAGVTQSPTHLIKTRGQQVTLRCSPKSGHDTVSWYQQALGQGPQFIFQYYEEEERQRGNFPDRFSGHQFPNYSSELNVNALLLGDSALYLCASSPDPGADTQYFGPGTRLTVL.

The chain carries TRBV10-2 and TRBJ1-6; maybe TRBD1 (6 bases). The ends were cut back, 6 bases at V and 5 bases at J, with 11 bases in the middle. The V gene's germline CDR1 is WSHSY and CDR2 SAAADI. CDR3 length: 14 residues. CDR3 coding DNA: TGCGCCAGCAGGCCCCAGGGGAATAATTCACCCCTCCACTTT. Translating gives CASRPQGNNSPLHF.

This clone was observed a few times. J is TRBJ1-6 and V is TRBV5-1, with D possibly TRBD1 on 5 matching bases. V was shortened by 2 bases and J by 9 bases, with 15 bases between the two germline ends. The CDR3 runs to 15 residues. Per the germline V gene, CDR1 is SGHRS and CDR2 is YFSETQ. CDR3 region: CASSLNTGGASPLHF. The CDR3 nucleotides are TGCGCCAGCAGCTTAAATACCGGGGGAGCTTCACCCCTCCACTTT.

This rearrangement joins TRBV28 to TRBJ2-7; D unresolved. CDR1 MDHEN and CDR2 SYDVKM come from the germline V gene. The CDR3 loop spans 13 amino acids. Trimming took 5 bases from V and 3 from J, leaving 11 bases between them. DNA of the CDR3: TGTGCCAGCAGTCCCCCATTGGGCTACGAGCAGTACTTC. Protein: CASSPPLGYEQYF.

V and J are TRBV7-2 and TRBJ2-7; D is perhaps TRBD2 (6 bases). Germline CDR1 is SGHTA and CDR2 is FQGNSA. Trimming pared 5 bases from V and 2 bases from J, leaving 16 bases between. This CDR3 comprises 15 residues. CDR3 residues: CASSPHSGYAYEQYF. Here the CDR3 DNA reads TGTGCCAGCAGCCCCCATAGCGGTTACGCCTACGAGCAGTACTTC.

As to this clone: The junction and the germline gene differ at one end; a read error may be behind it. This rearrangement joins TRBV7-7 to TRBJ2-7; weak D call: TRBD2 (7 bases). This CDR3 contains 16 residues. CDR1 is SSHAT and CDR2 is FNYEAQ in the germline V gene (reference sequence). CDR3 amino acids: CASSFTPRGGSHEQYF. The DNA of the CDR3 is TGTGCTAGCAGCTTCACCCCAAGGGGGGGTTCCCACGAGCAGTACTTC.

J is TRBJ2-7 and V is TRBV10-2, with 11 bases identical to TRBD2. Unmatched junction bases numbered 3, after V lost 3 bases and J lost 2 bases. CDR3 size: 15 residues. Per germline, CDR1 WSHSY and CDR2 SAAADI. This CDR3 is CASSEGTSGPYEQYF. The DNA for the CDR3 is TGCGCCAGCAGTGAAGGGACTAGCGGCCCCTACGAGCAGTACTTC.

The chain carries TRBV7-3 and TRBJ1-1; TRBD1 is a possible D gene (6 bases). The V end lost 5 bases, the J end lost 5 bases, and 15 bases lay between the germline ends. Germline V lookup: CDR1 SGHTA, CDR2 FQGTGA. CDR3 size: 14 residues. CDR3 nucleotides: TGTGCCAGCAGCCCTTCCGGGGGGCGTACTGAAGCTTTCTTT. It translates to CASSPSGGRTEAFF.

The J gene is TRBJ1-2, the V gene TRBV3-1 (or the pseudogene TRBV3-2); D is possibly TRBD1 (5 bases). Trimming pared 0 bases from V and 3 bases from J, leaving 5 bases between. This CDR3 is built from 13 residues. The V gene's germline CDR1 is LGHDT and CDR2 YNNKEL (reference sequence). The CDR3 loop reads CASSQEGHYGYTF. CDR3 in DNA: TGTGCCAGCAGCCAAGAGGGACACTATGGCTACACCTTC.

The rearrangement joins TRBV2 to TRBJ2-2; D possibly uses TRBD1 or TRBD2 (5 bases each). The CDR3 loop spans 14 amino acids. Germline CDR1 is SNHLY and CDR2 is FYNNEI. The V end was cut by 7 bases, the J end by 6 bases, with 15 bases between. This CDR3 is CASTLSRGAGELFF. The CDR3 DNA is TGTGCCAGCACCCTTAGCCGAGGGGCCGGGGAGCTGTTTTTT.

There are a few counts of this clone. The chain combines TRBV5-6 with TRBJ2-5; 7 nucleotides agree with TRBD1. V dropped 0 bases and J dropped 1; count of bases not matched to a gene: 3. Per the germline V gene, CDR1 is SGHDT and CDR2 is YYEEEE. The CDR3 covers 15 residues. The CDR3 region has the DNA TGTGCCAGCAGCTTGGACCAGGGGGTCCAAGAGACCCAGTACTTC. Protein product: CASSLDQGVQETQYF.

V gene TRBV6-5 combines with J gene TRBJ1-6; D is unresolved. This CDR3 spans 13 amino acids. Per the germline V gene, CDR1 is MNHEY and CDR2 is SVGAGI. V was pared by 8 bases and J by 9 bases, with 14 bases between. The CDR3 DNA is TGTGCCAGCCATACGAGGAACCCTTCACCCCTCCACTTT. This encodes CASHTRNPSPLHF.

This chain uses TRBV6-5 with TRBJ1-6; the match to TRBD1 covers 7 bases. The CDR3 has 15 amino acids. Germline V lookup: CDR1 MNHEY, CDR2 SVGAGI. With 4 bases clipped from V and 8 bases from J, the junction kept 8 bases outside the gene matches. The CDR3 DNA reads as TGTGCCAGCAGTTTCCGGACAGGAGGGGATTCACCCCTCCACTTT. Amino acid sequence: CASSFRTGGDSPLHF.

The chain combines TRBV2 with TRBJ1-1, with 8 positions matching TRBD1. This CDR3 has 11 residues. Per germline, CDR1 SNHLY and CDR2 FYNNEI. The junction had 5 bases not matched to a gene; V was cut back by 5 bases and J by 12 bases. CDR3 sequence: CASSRTGRSFF. The CDR3 coding sequence is TGTGCCAGCAGTCGGACAGGGAGGTCTTTCTTT.

The V and J genes are TRBV4-1 and TRBJ2-1; no clear D gene. Trimming pared 0 bases from V and 0 bases from J, leaving 9 bases between. The V gene's germline CDR1 is MGHRA and CDR2 YSYEKL. The length of the CDR3 is 16 residues. CDR3 amino acids: CASSQDVAVSYNEQFF. CDR3 DNA: TGCGCCAGCAGCCAAGACGTGGCAGTCTCCTACAATGAGCAGTTCTTC.

The V call is TRBV5-6, the J call TRBJ2-4, with 7 bases that match TRBD2. V gave up 4 bases and J gave up 8 bases; unmatched junction bases: 9. CDR3 length: 14 amino acids. Germline lookup yields CDR1 SGHDT and CDR2 YYEEEE. The CDR3 nucleotides read TGTGCCAGCAGCCTAGGGGCGGGAGTGGACATTCAGTACTTC. It yields the protein CASSLGAGVDIQYF. The entire variable domain, with the rest obtained from reference TRBV5-6 and TRBJ2-4, is as follows: DAGVTQSPTHLIKTRGQQVTLRCSPKSGHDTVSWYQQALGQGPQFIFQYYEEEERQRGNFPDRFSGHQFPNYSSELNVNALLLGDSALYLCASSLGAGVDIQYFGAGTRLSVL.

In its sample, this clone was seen a few times. The chain has TRBV28 and TRBJ1-2; tentatively, D is TRBD1 (6 bases). This CDR3 is built from 14 residues. The V gene's germline CDR1 is MDHEN and CDR2 SYDVKM. V lost 3 bases and J lost 4, with 12 bases in between. Here the CDR3 reads CASSFQGGGYGYTF. DNA of the CDR3: TGTGCCAGCAGTTTCCAAGGGGGGGGCTATGGCTACACCTTC.